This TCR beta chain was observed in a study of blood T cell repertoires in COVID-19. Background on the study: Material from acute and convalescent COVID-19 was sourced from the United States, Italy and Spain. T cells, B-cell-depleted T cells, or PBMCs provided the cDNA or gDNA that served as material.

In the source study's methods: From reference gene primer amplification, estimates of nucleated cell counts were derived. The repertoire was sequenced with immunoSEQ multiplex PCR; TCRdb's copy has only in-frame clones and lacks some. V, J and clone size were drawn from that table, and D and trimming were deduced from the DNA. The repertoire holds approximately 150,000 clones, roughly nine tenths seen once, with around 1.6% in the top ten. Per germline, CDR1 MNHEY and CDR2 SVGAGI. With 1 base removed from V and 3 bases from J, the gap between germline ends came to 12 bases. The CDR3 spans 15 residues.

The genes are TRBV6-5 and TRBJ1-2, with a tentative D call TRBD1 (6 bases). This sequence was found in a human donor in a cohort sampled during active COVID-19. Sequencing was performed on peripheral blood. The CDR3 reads CASSYFRQDHYGYTF. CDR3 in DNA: TGTGCCAGCAGTTACTTTCGACAGGACCACTATGGCTACACCTTC.